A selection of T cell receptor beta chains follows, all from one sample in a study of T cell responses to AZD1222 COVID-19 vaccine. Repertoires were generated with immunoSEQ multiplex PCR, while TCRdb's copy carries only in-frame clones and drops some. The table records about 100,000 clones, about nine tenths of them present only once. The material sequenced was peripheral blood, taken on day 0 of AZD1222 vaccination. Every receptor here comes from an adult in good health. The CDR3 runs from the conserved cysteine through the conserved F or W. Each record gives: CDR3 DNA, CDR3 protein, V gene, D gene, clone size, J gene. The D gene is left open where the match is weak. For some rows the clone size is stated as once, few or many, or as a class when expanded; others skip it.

DNA: TGTGCCAGCAGTTTCGGCGGCATCGGCACTGAAGCTTTCTTT
CDR3: CASSFGGIGTEAFF
V: TRBV27
D: NA
size: NA
J: TRBJ1-1

DNA: TGTGCCAGCAGTTCCCCGGGACAGATGTATGGCTACACCTTC
CDR3: CASSSPGQMYGYTF
V: TRBV28
D: TRBD1
size: NA
J: TRBJ1-2

DNA: TGCGCCAGCAGCCAAGGCACGTTAACAGGACTAGTCGCCTACGAGCAGTACTTC
CDR3: CASSQGTLTGLVAYEQYF
V: TRBV4-1
D: TRBD2
size: few
J: TRBJ2-7

DNA: TGTGCCAGCACGGTAGCGGGGGCCCAAGAGACCCAGTACTTC
CDR3: CASTVAGAQETQYF
V: TRBV7-2
D: TRBD2
size: NA
J: TRBJ2-5

DNA: TGTGCCAGCAGTGAGGCAGCGGGGGGGACAGATACGCAGTATTTT
CDR3: CASSEAAGGTDTQYF
V: TRBV2
D: TRBD2
size: NA
J: TRBJ2-3

DNA: TGTGCCAGCAGCTTGATCGGGGCGCAGAACATTCAGTACTTC
CDR3: CASSLIGAQNIQYF
V: TRBV5-4
D: NA
size: NA
J: TRBJ2-4

DNA: TGTGCCAGCAGCTTAGGTGCAGACTACGAGCAGTACTTC
CDR3: CASSLGADYEQYF
V: TRBV7-9
D: NA
size: few
J: TRBJ2-7

DNA: TGTGCCAGCTCCCAGAAACAGGGGAGCAATCAGCCCCAGCATTTT
CDR3: CASSQKQGSNQPQHF
V: TRBV18
D: TRBD1
size: NA
J: TRBJ1-5

DNA: TGCGCCAGCAGCTTGGGTGGTAGGGGGTCCACTGAAGCTTTCTTT
CDR3: CASSLGGRGSTEAFF
V: TRBV5-1
D: NA
size: once
J: TRBJ1-1

DNA: TGTGCCAGCAGTCCAGGGGGCGCGGGTGAAGCTTTCTTT
CDR3: CASSPGGAGEAFF
V: TRBV5-4
D: TRBD1
size: few
J: TRBJ1-1

DNA: TGCGCCAGCAGTCAATACGACCCTAGCAATCAGCCCCAGCATTTT
CDR3: CASSQYDPSNQPQHF
V: TRBV23-1
D: NA
size: NA
J: TRBJ1-5

DNA: TGTGCCACCAGAGACCGAGACGGGGACTACTCTGGAAACACCATATATTTT
CDR3: CATRDRDGDYSGNTIYF
V: TRBV15
D: NA
size: NA
J: TRBJ1-3

DNA: TGTGCCAGCAGCCCGCTTATCGGGGGCCCGGGGAATGAGCAGTTCTTC
CDR3: CASSPLIGGPGNEQFF
V: TRBV14
D: NA
size: NA
J: TRBJ2-1

DNA: TGTGCCAGCAGGCTAACAGGGAGAAGCACAGATACGCAGTATTTT
CDR3: CASRLTGRSTDTQYF
V: TRBV28
D: NA
size: NA
J: TRBJ2-3

DNA: TGTGCCAGCAGCCAGGGAAGGGGGCTAGGTCAGCCCCAGCATTTT
CDR3: CASSQGRGLGQPQHF
V: TRBV3-1/TRBV3-2
D: TRBD1
size: once
J: TRBJ1-5

DNA: TGCGCCAGCAGCCAAGACAGGGGATTCTACGAGCAGTACTTC
CDR3: CASSQDRGFYEQYF
V: TRBV4-1
D: NA
size: NA
J: TRBJ2-7

DNA: TGCGCCAGCAGCTCAGGGACAGGCAACTATGGCTACACCTTC
CDR3: CASSSGTGNYGYTF
V: TRBV5-1
D: TRBD1
size: NA
J: TRBJ1-2

DNA: TGTGCCACCAGTGACCATGACAGGGACGGCTACACCTTC
CDR3: CATSDHDRDGYTF
V: TRBV24-1
D: TRBD1
size: NA
J: TRBJ1-2

DNA: TGTGCCAGCAGCTATACGACTAGCGGGGGGGGCAATGAGCAGTTCTTC
CDR3: CASSYTTSGGGNEQFF
V: TRBV7-9
D: TRBD2
size: NA
J: TRBJ2-1

DNA: TGTGCCAGCAGTGATGGACTGAACACTGAAGCTTTCTTT
CDR3: CASSDGLNTEAFF
V: TRBV2
D: NA
size: NA
J: TRBJ1-1

DNA: TGTGCCAGCAGCTCCTTTAGAGGGGGAGGGATTCGCTACACCTTC
CDR3: CASSSFRGGGIRYTF
V: TRBV5-6
D: NA
size: NA
J: TRBJ1-2

DNA: TGCGCCAGCAGCCAAGAGAGCCAGGGGGACAATTCACCCCTCCACTTT
CDR3: CASSQESQGDNSPLHF
V: TRBV4-1
D: TRBD1
size: few
J: TRBJ1-6

DNA: TGCGCCAGCAGCTTCATTAGTAGTGTGAACTACAATGAGCAGTTCTTC
CDR3: CASSFISSVNYNEQFF
V: TRBV5-1
D: NA
size: NA
J: TRBJ2-1

DNA: TGCGCCAGCAGCGTATCGGGGGAGTCGGGTGGAAACACCATATATTTT
CDR3: CASSVSGESGGNTIYF
V: TRBV5-1
D: NA
size: NA
J: TRBJ1-3

DNA: TGTGCCAGCAGTGAGAGGACAGGGTACGGCTACACCTTC
CDR3: CASSERTGYGYTF
V: TRBV2
D: TRBD1
size: NA
J: TRBJ1-2

DNA: TGTGCCATCGCTAAGGCCGGGACTAGCGGGGGGGCCGCAGGCACCGGGGAGCTGTTTTTT
CDR3: CAIAKAGTSGGAAGTGELFF
V: TRBV10-3
D: TRBD2
size: NA
J: TRBJ2-2

DNA: TGTGCCAGCAGCTTAGGAAGGGGAGGGTACACTGAAGCTTTCTTT
CDR3: CASSLGRGGYTEAFF
V: TRBV7-9
D: NA
size: NA
J: TRBJ1-1

DNA: TGTGCCAGCAGCTCGGGGCGCTCCTACGAGCAGTACTTC
CDR3: CASSSGRSYEQYF
V: TRBV13
D: NA
size: NA
J: TRBJ2-7

DNA: TGTGCCAGCAGCTTAATAGGAAAGAAGAATCCGTCCTACGAGCAGTACTTC
CDR3: CASSLIGKKNPSYEQYF
V: TRBV7-9
D: NA
size: NA
J: TRBJ2-7

DNA: TGTGCCATGGGACAGGGAGGAGATACGCAGTATTTT
CDR3: CAMGQGGDTQYF
V: TRBV6-5
D: TRBD1
size: NA
J: TRBJ2-3

DNA: TGTGCCAGTAGTACCTCACGAGACGGCGACTACGAGCAGTACTTC
CDR3: CASSTSRDGDYEQYF
V: TRBV19
D: NA
size: NA
J: TRBJ2-7

DNA: TGTGCCAGCAGCTTATCTGGGGGCGCGTACAATGAGCAGTTCTTC
CDR3: CASSLSGGAYNEQFF
V: TRBV13
D: NA
size: NA
J: TRBJ2-1

DNA: TGTGCCAGCAGCGGACGGGACCGACTATCTGGAAACACCATATATTTT
CDR3: CASSGRDRLSGNTIYF
V: TRBV7-8
D: NA
size: NA
J: TRBJ1-3

DNA: TGTGCCAGCAGTTTAGGGCAGACCTCTTGGACCCTCCACTTT
CDR3: CASSLGQTSWTLHF
V: TRBV27
D: NA
size: NA
J: TRBJ1-6

DNA: TGTGCCAGCTCACGAGCGAACGGGGACACTGAAGCTTTCTTT
CDR3: CASSRANGDTEAFF
V: TRBV18
D: NA
size: few
J: TRBJ1-1

DNA: TGTGCCAGCTGGGGACTGCTCAATGAGCAGTTCTTC
CDR3: CASWGLLNEQFF
V: TRBV28
D: NA
size: NA
J: TRBJ2-1

DNA: TGCGCCAGCAGCCCTGGACAGGGGATGGTGAACACTGAAGCTTTCTTT
CDR3: CASSPGQGMVNTEAFF
V: TRBV5-1
D: TRBD1
size: NA
J: TRBJ1-1

DNA: TGTGCCAGCACCGTGGGGGGGAAGAACACTGAAGCTTTCTTT
CDR3: CASTVGGKNTEAFF
V: TRBV6-5
D: NA
size: few
J: TRBJ1-1

DNA: TGTGCCAGCAGTTACGAGAGCTCTGGAAACACCATATATTTT
CDR3: CASSYESSGNTIYF
V: TRBV6-5
D: NA
size: NA
J: TRBJ1-3

DNA: TGTGCCAGCAGCCACTCAGGGGAAGGAAACACCATATATTTT
CDR3: CASSHSGEGNTIYF
V: TRBV3-1/TRBV3-2
D: NA
size: NA
J: TRBJ1-3